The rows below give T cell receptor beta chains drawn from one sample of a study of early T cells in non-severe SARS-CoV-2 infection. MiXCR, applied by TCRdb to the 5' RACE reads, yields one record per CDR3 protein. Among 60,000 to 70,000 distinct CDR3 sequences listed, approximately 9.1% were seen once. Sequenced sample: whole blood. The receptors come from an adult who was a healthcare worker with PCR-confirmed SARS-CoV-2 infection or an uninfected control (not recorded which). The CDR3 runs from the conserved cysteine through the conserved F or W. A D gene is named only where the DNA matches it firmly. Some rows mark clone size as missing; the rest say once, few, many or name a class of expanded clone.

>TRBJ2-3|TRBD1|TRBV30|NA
CAWGQGADTQYF
TGTGCCTGGGGACAGGGGGCAGATACGCAGTATTTT
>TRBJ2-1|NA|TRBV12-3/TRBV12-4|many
CASSLGGGGYNEQFF
TGTGCCAGCAGTTTGGGGGGAGGGGGTTACAATGAGCAGTTCTTC
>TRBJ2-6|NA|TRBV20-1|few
CSAPGGRRVPSGANVLTF
TGCAGTGCTCCCGGCGGACGGAGAGTCCCCTCTGGGGCCAACGTCCTGACTTTC
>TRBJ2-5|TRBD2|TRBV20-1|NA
CSASKREGQETQYF
TGCAGTGCTAGTAAGAGGGAGGGCCAAGAGACCCAGTACTTC
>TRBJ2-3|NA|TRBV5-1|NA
CASSPGASEEDTQYF
TGCGCCAGCAGCCCAGGGGCCTCTGAGGAAGATACGCAGTATTTT
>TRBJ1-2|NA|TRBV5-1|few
CASSLADYGYTF
TGCGCCAGCAGCTTGGCCGACTATGGCTACACCTTC
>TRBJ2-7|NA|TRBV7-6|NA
CASSLGPGTSGSTYEQYF
TGTGCCAGCAGCTTAGGGCCGGGGACATCAGGCAGTACCTACGAGCAGTACTTC
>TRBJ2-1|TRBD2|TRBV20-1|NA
CSALGLGSDEQFF
TGCAGTGCTTTGGGACTAGGATCCGATGAGCAGTTCTTC
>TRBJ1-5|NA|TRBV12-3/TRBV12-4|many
CASSLVEGQPQHF
TGTGCCAGCAGTTTGGTTGAAGGTCAGCCCCAGCATTTT
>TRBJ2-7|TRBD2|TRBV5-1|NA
CASSFAGGPNEQYF
TGCGCCAGCAGCTTTGCGGGAGGGCCTAACGAGCAGTACTTC
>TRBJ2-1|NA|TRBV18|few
CASSPADWAGGEQFF
TGTGCCAGCTCACCAGCGGACTGGGCCGGGGGTGAGCAGTTCTTC
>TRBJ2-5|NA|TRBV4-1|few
CASSQERDAEPQYF
TGCGCCAGCAGCCAAGAAAGGGACGCCGAGCCCCAGTACTTC
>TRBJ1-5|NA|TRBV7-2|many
CASSFSPNQPQHF
TGTGCCAGCAGCTTCAGTCCTAATCAGCCCCAGCATTTT
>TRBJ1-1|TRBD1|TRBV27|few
CASSLYDRGLTEAFF
TGTGCCAGCAGTTTATACGACAGGGGGCTCACTGAAGCTTTCTTT
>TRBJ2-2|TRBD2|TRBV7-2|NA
CASSETSGRAWGTGELFF
TGTGCCAGCAGCGAGACTAGCGGGAGGGCCTGGGGCACCGGGGAGCTGTTTTTT
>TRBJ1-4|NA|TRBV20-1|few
CSARDPTNEKLFF
TGCAGTGCTAGAGATCCAACTAATGAAAAACTGTTTTTT
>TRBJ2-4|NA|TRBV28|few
CASSLTTNTKNIQYF
TGTGCCAGCAGTTTAACGACAAACACCAAAAACATTCAGTACTTC
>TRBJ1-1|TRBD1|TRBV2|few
CASMRQGWSEAFF
TGTGCCAGCATGAGACAGGGTTGGTCTGAAGCTTTCTTT
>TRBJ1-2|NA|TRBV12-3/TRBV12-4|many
CASSSDRDPGVYGYTF
TGTGCCAGCAGTTCGGACAGAGACCCAGGGGTTTATGGCTACACCTTC
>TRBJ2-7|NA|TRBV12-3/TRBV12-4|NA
CASSSSDSSYEQYF
TGTGCCAGCAGTTCTAGCGATTCCTCCTACGAGCAGTACTTC
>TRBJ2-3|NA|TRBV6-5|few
CASSPQTASSTDTQYF
TGTGCCAGCAGCCCCCAAACGGCCTCTAGCACAGATACGCAGTATTTT
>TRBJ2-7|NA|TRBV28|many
CASSLFDPMTTGTPSYEQYF
TGTGCCAGCAGTTTATTCGATCCTATGACCACAGGGACGCCATCCTACGAGCAGTACTTC
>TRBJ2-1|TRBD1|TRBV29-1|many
CSATGAFVNEQFF
TGCAGCGCGACAGGGGCTTTCGTCAATGAGCAGTTCTTC
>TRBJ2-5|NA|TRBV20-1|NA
CSARAGPETQYF
TGCAGTGCTAGAGCAGGGCCAGAGACCCAGTACTTC
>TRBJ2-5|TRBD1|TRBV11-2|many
CASSPIRQGGQETQYF
TGTGCCAGCAGCCCGATACGACAGGGTGGGCAAGAGACCCAGTACTTC
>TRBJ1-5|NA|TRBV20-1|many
CSATEQGRQPQHF
TGCAGTGCGACAGAGCAGGGCCGGCAGCCCCAGCATTTT
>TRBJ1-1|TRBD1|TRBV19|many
CASNPPTGVNTEAFF
TGTGCCAGTAACCCCCCTACAGGGGTGAACACTGAAGCTTTCTTT
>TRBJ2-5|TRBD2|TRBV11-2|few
CASSLVPSGTETQYF
TGTGCCAGCAGCTTAGTTCCTAGCGGGACAGAGACCCAGTACTTC
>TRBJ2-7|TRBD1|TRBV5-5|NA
CASKPRGLPSYEQYF
TGTGCCAGCAAGCCGAGGGGGCTGCCCTCCTACGAGCAGTACTTC
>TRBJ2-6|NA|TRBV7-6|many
CASSLLMGKFSGANVLTF
TGTGCCAGCAGCTTACTGATGGGAAAATTCTCTGGGGCCAACGTCCTGACTTTC
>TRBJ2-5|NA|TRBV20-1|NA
CSATQTGQTQYF
TGCAGTGCCACTCAGACAGGCCAGACCCAGTACTTC
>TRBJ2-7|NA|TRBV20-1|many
CSARDQGFSYEQYF
TGCAGTGCTAGGGACCAGGGGTTCTCCTACGAGCAGTACTTC
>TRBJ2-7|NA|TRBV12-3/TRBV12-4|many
CASSLGTDPYEQYF
TGTGCCAGCAGTTTAGGGACGGATCCCTACGAGCAGTACTTC
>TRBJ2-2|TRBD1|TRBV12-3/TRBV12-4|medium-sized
CASSLVQGKFGELFF
TGTGCCAGCAGCCTCGTACAGGGGAAATTCGGGGAGCTGTTTTTT
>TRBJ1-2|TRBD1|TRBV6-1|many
CASSPLGQGYGYTF
TGTGCCAGCAGTCCACTTGGACAGGGGTATGGCTACACCTTC
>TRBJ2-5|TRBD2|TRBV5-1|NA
CASSRTSAQETQYF
TGCGCCAGCAGCCGGACTAGCGCGCAAGAGACCCAGTACTTC
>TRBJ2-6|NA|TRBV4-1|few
CASSQLALRANVLTF
TGCGCCAGCAGCCAATTGGCCCTCCGCGCCAACGTCCTGACTTTC
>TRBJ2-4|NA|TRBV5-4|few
CASSADLAKNIQYF
TGTGCCAGCAGTGCTGACCTAGCCAAAAACATTCAGTACTTC
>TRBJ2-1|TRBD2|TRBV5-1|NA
CASSLAELTYNEQFF
TGCGCCAGCAGCCTAGCGGAGCTAACCTACAATGAGCAGTTCTTC
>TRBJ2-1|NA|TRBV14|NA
CASSQDLLGGQQFF
TGTGCCAGCAGCCAAGATCTATTGGGGGGGCAGCAGTTCTTC
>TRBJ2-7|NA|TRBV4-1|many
CASSQVDTDSYEQYF
TGCGCCAGCAGCCAGGTGGACACAGACTCCTACGAGCAGTACTTC
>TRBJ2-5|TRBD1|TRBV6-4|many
CASSDSSGGQETQYF
TGTGCCAGCAGTGACTCGTCAGGGGGCCAAGAGACCCAGTACTTC
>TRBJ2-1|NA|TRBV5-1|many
CASSLADSSYNEQFF
TGCGCCAGCAGCTTGGCCGACAGCTCCTACAATGAGCAGTTCTTC
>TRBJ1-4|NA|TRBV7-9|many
CASSLARANEKLFF
TGTGCCAGCAGCTTAGCAAGGGCTAATGAAAAACTGTTTTTT
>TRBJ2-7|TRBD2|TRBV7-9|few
CASSWTGGEQYF
TGTGCCAGCAGCTGGACGGGAGGCGAGCAGTACTTC
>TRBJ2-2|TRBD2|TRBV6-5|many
CASSYSKASGRGTGELFF
TGTGCCAGCAGTTACTCGAAGGCTAGCGGGAGGGGCACCGGGGAGCTGTTTTTT
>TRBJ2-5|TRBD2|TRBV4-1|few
CASSHRFSTSVETQYF
TGCGCCAGCAGCCACCGTTTCTCGACTAGCGTGGAGACCCAGTACTTC
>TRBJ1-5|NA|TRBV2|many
CASSEAWGQPQHF
TGTGCCAGCAGTGAAGCTTGGGGGCAGCCCCAGCATTTT
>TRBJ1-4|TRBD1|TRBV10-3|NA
CATRSGQLTATNEKLFF
TGTGCCACCCGTTCGGGACAGTTAACCGCAACTAATGAAAAACTGTTTTTT
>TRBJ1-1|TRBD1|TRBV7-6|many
CASSPRGDTEAFF
TGTGCCAGCAGCCCCAGGGGGGACACTGAAGCTTTCTTT
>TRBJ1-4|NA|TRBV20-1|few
CSARGPSGGEKLFF
TGCAGTGCTAGAGGACCCTCCGGCGGTGAAAAACTGTTTTTT